The 21 T cell receptor beta chains in this list originate from one sample, sequenced in a study of long-term antiretroviral therapy in people with HIV. Investigators performed immunoSEQ version v3.0 at survey level. Clones were sequenced by immunoSEQ multiplex PCR, and TCRdb holds only the in-frame ones, with some missing. The sample comprises roughly 20,000 clones, 80% of which are singletons, and around 10% rests with the top ten. The source material was unsorted PBMCs, sampled 0.2 years after starting antiretroviral therapy. Every receptor here comes from a woman aged 40 to 55 with HIV.

The chain carries TRBV7-9 and TRBJ2-3; TRBD2 aligns across 10 bases. The CDR3 has 15 amino acids. In germline, CDR1 is SEHNR, CDR2 FQNEAQ (reference sequence). After removal of 2 bases from V and 6 bases from J, the junction contained 5 bases not matched to a gene. CDR3 in amino acids: CASSLLAGDGDTQYF. In DNA form, the CDR3 reads TGTGCCAGCAGCTTACTAGCGGGAGATGGGGATACGCAGTATTTT.

This clone was observed a single time. This chain links TRBV4-2 with TRBJ1-4; D might be TRBD1 (5 bases). V lost 3 bases, J lost 8 bases, and 19 bases lay in between. Germline CDR1 LGHNA, CDR2 YNFKEQ. This CDR3 has 16 amino acids. The CDR3 coding sequence is TGTGCCAGCAGCCAGGCTTTATCGGGGGTTTGGGAAAAACTGTTTTTT. This codes for CASSQALSGVWEKLFF.

CDR3 sequence: CASSYGADQAKNIQYF. In nucleotides, the CDR3 is TGTGCCAGCAGCTACGGAGCGGATCAAGCCAAAAACATTCAGTACTTC. The V call is TRBV5-4, the J call TRBJ2-4; D perhaps matches TRBD2 (5 bases). CDR1 is SGHNT, CDR2 YYREEE, per germline (reference sequence). V lost 3 bases and J lost 0, with 13 bases in between. This CDR3 spans 16 amino acids. The full variable domain, in which reference TRBV5-4 and TRBJ2-4 provide the parts outside the CDR3, is ETGVTQSPTHLIKTRGQQVTLRCSSQSGHNTVSWYQQALGQGPQFIFQYYREEENGRGNFPPRFSGLQFPNYSSELNVNALELDDSALYLCASSYGADQAKNIQYFGAGTRLSVL.

CDR3 region: CASSITEINEKLFF. CDR3 nucleotide sequence: TGTGCCAGTAGTATAACCGAGATTAATGAAAAACTGTTTTTT. The chain combines TRBV19 with TRBJ1-4; D ambiguous. V was cut by 2 bases and J by 4 bases, with 8 bases left in between. Germline V lookup: CDR1 LNHDA, CDR2 SQIVND (reference sequence). The CDR3 covers 14 residues.

This clone was counted a single time. The chain is built from TRBV18 and TRBJ2-7; 7 nucleotides match TRBD2. This CDR3 contains 13 residues. Trimming at V came to 2 bases and at J to 3 bases, leaving 1 base not matched to a gene. Germline V gene data show CDR1 as KGHSH and CDR2 as LQKENI. Written as DNA, the CDR3 is TGTGCCAGCTCACCAGGGGGGGGCTACGAGCAGTACTTC. Its protein is CASSPGGGYEQYF. Drawing the rest from reference TRBV18 and TRBJ2-7, the complete variable domain is NAGVMQNPRHLVRRRGQEARLRCSPMKGHSHVYWYRQLPEEGLKFMVYLQKENIIDESGMPKERFSAEFPKEGPSILRIQQVVRGDSAAYFCASSPGGGYEQYFGPGTRLTVT.

Regarding this clone: At one boundary the junction diverges from the germline segment, which might be a read error. V gene TRBV6-5 combines with J gene TRBJ2-1; unclear D gene. Germline CDR1 reads MNHEY; CDR2 reads SVGAGI. The CDR3 is 13 residues long. The CDR3 here is CASSYLGPSFLVF. The CDR3 DNA sequence: TGTGCCAGCAGTTACCTCGGACCTTCGTTCCTCGTCTTC.

The genes are TRBV5-6 and TRBJ1-2, with D hard to call. CDR1 and CDR2 from the germline V gene are SGHDT and YYEEEE. This CDR3 spans 14 amino acids. Trimming removed 2 bases at V and 2 bases at J, with 10 bases between. CDR3 nucleotides: TGTGCCAGCAGCTTAGGACGACTGAACTATGGCTACACCTTC. Translation gives CASSLGRLNYGYTF.

V and J are TRBV27 and TRBJ1-2; D not resolved. Germline V lookup: CDR1 MNHEY, CDR2 SMNVEV (reference sequence). The V gene lost 7 bases and the J gene lost 3 bases, with 12 bases spanning the gap. The CDR3 length is 13 residues. DNA for the CDR3: TGTGCCAGCAAGGAGGGCTCGCACTATGGCTACACCTTC. This encodes CASKEGSHYGYTF.

This chain links TRBV5-1 with TRBJ2-1; the D is unclear. From germline, CDR1 is SGHRS and CDR2 YFSETQ. Trimming cost V 0 bases and J 7 bases, with 2 bases left between them. The CDR3 has 11 amino acids. CDR3 residues: CASSLGNEQFF. Here the CDR3 DNA reads TGCGCCAGCAGCTTGGGTAATGAGCAGTTCTTC.

The chain uses TRBV5-6 and TRBJ1-5; 9 bases are shared with TRBD1. CDR3 size: 18 residues. CDR1 is SGHDT and CDR2 is YYEEEE in the germline V gene. The V segment lost 2 bases and the J segment 0 bases; nucleotides outside the gene matches: 9. The chain's CDR3 is CASSFWDRDIYSNQPQHF. CDR3 DNA sequence: TGTGCCAGCAGCTTTTGGGACAGGGACATTTATAGCAATCAGCCCCAGCATTTT.

J is TRBJ1-1 and V is TRBV7-6; the match to TRBD1 covers 7 bases. Germline values: CDR1 SGHVS, CDR2 FNYEAQ. The CDR3 runs to 14 residues. The V segment lost 1 base and the J segment 6 bases; nucleotides outside the gene matches: 5. As DNA, the CDR3 is TGTGCCAGCAGCTTAGGCACAGGGGAAGCTGAAGCTTTCTTT. Its translation is CASSLGTGEAEAFF.

The chain recombines TRBV16 with TRBJ1-1; 8 bases match TRBD1. The CDR3 length is 15 residues. The germline V gene encodes CDR1 KGHSY and CDR2 FQNENV. V was clipped by 7 bases and J by 5 bases; unmatched bases: 12. The CDR3 sequence is CASTLSTGVGTEAFF. The CDR3 bases are TGTGCCAGCACCCTCTCGACAGGGGTGGGAACTGAAGCTTTCTTT.

V gene TRBV11-2 combines with J gene TRBJ2-7; the D gene is possibly TRBD1 (5 bases). The CDR3 is made up of 12 amino acids. Germline CDR1 reads SGHAT; CDR2 reads FQNNGV. The CDR3 DNA is TGTGCCAGCAGCTTAGTGGCAGGGATGTTGTCCGTC. Its protein is CASSLVAGMLSV.

The chain uses TRBV2 and TRBJ1-5; D not certain. V shed 7 bases and J shed 3 bases, with 22 bases lying between them. Germline V gene lookup returns CDR1 SNHLY and CDR2 FYNNEI. The length of the CDR3 is 17 residues. CDR3 amino acids: CASNRLGQAAPNQPQHF. DNA of the CDR3: TGTGCCAGCAACAGACTAGGGCAGGCGGCCCCCAATCAGCCCCAGCATTTT. The entire variable domain, with the rest obtained from reference TRBV2 and TRBJ1-5, is as follows: EPEVTQTPSHQVTQMGQEVILRCVPISNHLYFYWYRQILGQKVEFLVSFYNNEISEKSEIFDDQFSVERPDGSNFTLKIRSTKLEDSAMYFCASNRLGQAAPNQPQHFGDGTRLSIL.

The V call is TRBV29-1, the J call TRBJ2-7; D not certain. Between the trimmed V and J ends, which lost 3 bases and 4 bases, there was a span of 13 bases. CDR1 SQVTM and CDR2 ANQGSEA come from the germline V gene. The CDR3 extends over 13 amino acids. In nucleotides, the CDR3 is TGCAGCGTTGAGTCGGGTGGTGCATACGAGCAGTACTTC. It codes for CSVESGGAYEQYF.

CDR3 DNA sequence: TGTGCCAGTAGGGGACTGAGAGCAACTAATGAAAAACTGTTTTTT. Residues: CASRGLRATNEKLFF. The chain couples TRBV19 to TRBJ1-4; TRBD1 might be the D (5 bases). Trimming removed 6 bases from V and 0 bases from J, with 11 bases in between. Germline V lookup: CDR1 LNHDA, CDR2 SQIVND (reference sequence). This CDR3 is built from 15 residues.

The chain is built from TRBV27 and TRBJ2-7; no firm D call. The germline V gene has CDR1 MNHEY and CDR2 SMNVEV (reference sequence). The CDR3 covers 13 residues. V gave up 2 bases and J gave up 1 base, with 6 bases separating them. CDR3 protein: CASSLGRSYEQYF. The CDR3 DNA sequence: TGTGCCAGCAGTTTAGGCAGGTCCTACGAGCAGTACTTC.

The CDR3 DNA reads as TGTGCCTGGAGTCCCCGTGGGAGTGAAGCTTTCTTT. As protein: CAWSPRGSEAFF. The chain has TRBV30 and TRBJ1-1; D gene uncertain. CDR3 length: 12 residues. Germline V CDR1 and CDR2: GTSNPN, SVGIG (reference sequence). V gave up 2 bases and J gave up 7 bases, with 11 bases separating them.

The chain links TRBV15 to TRBJ1-5; D is unclear. V was trimmed by 5 bases and J by 4 bases, leaving 9 bases between them. The CDR3 is 13 amino acids. The germline CDR1 and CDR2 sequences are LNHNV and YYDKDF (reference sequence). The CDR3 here is CATSQERNQPQHF. The CDR3 coding sequence is TGTGCCACCAGCCAAGAGAGAAATCAGCCCCAGCATTTT.

This CDR3 reads CASSSVSGTYEQYF. DNA for the CDR3: TGTGCCAGCTCCTCCGTTAGCGGAACCTACGAGCAGTACTTC. The rearrangement joins TRBV5-5 to TRBJ2-7; the D gene is possibly TRBD2 (6 bases). The CDR3 contains 14 residues. With 7 bases removed from V and 2 bases from J, the gap between germline ends came to 16 bases. Germline V CDR1 and CDR2: SGHKS, YYEKEE (reference sequence).

The V and J genes are TRBV5-1 and TRBJ1-3; TRBD1 might be the D (5 bases). The CDR3 totals 14 residues. V lost 4 bases and J lost 7, with 15 bases in between. CDR1 is SGHRS, CDR2 YFSETQ, per germline. CDR3 nucleotide sequence: TGCGCCAGCAGCGATGGGACGACAGCTAACACCATATATTTT. It yields the protein CASSDGTTANTIYF.